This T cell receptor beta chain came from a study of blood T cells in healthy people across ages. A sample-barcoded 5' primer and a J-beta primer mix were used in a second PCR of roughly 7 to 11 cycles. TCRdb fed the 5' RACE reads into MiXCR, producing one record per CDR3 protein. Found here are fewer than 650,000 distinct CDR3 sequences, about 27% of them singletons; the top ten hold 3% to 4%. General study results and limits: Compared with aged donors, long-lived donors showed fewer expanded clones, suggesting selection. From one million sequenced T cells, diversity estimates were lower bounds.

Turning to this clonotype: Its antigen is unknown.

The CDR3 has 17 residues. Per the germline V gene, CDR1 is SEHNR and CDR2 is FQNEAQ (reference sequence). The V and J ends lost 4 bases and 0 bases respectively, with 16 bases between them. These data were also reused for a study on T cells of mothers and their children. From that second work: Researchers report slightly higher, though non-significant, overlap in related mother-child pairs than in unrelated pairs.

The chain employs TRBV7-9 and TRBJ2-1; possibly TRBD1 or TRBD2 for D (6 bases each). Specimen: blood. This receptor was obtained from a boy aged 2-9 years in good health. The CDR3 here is CASSSLGGGSSYNEQFF. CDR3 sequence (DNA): TGTGCCAGCAGCTCATTGGGGGGCGGCAGCTCCTACAATGAGCAGTTCTTC. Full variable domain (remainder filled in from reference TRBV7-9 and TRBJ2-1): DTGVSQNPRHKITKRGQNVTFRCDPISEHNRLYWYRQTLGQGPEFLTYFQNEAQLEKSRLLSDRFSAERPKGSFSTLEIQRTEQGDSAMYLCASSSLGGGSSYNEQFFGPGTRLTVL.